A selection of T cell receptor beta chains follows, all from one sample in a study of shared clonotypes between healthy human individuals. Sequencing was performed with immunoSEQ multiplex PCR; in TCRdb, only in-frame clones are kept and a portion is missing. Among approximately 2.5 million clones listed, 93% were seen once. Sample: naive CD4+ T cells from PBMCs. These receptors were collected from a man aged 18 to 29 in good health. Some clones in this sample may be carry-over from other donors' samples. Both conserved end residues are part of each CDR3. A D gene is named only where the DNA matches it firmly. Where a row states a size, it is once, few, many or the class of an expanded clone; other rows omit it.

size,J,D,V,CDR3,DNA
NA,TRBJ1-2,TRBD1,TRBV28,CASSSPGGAGGYTF,TGTGCCAGCAGTTCTCCAGGGGGCGCGGGAGGCTACACCTTC
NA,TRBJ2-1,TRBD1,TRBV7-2,CASSSHRGNEQFF,TGTGCCAGCAGCTCCCACAGGGGAAATGAGCAGTTCTTC
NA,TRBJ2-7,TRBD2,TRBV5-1,CASGISLAGDEQYF,TGCGCCAGCGGAATCTCCTTAGCGGGAGACGAGCAGTACTTC
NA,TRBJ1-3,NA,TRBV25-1,CASSELSGFGNTIYF,TGTGCCAGCAGTGAACTGTCGGGGTTCGGAAACACCATATATTTT
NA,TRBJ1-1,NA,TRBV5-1,CASSRVDPGYTEAFF,TGCGCCAGCAGCCGGGTCGACCCGGGATACACTGAAGCTTTCTTT
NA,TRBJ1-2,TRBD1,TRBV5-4,CASSQDSSGGYGYTF,TGCGCCAGCAGCCAAGATAGTTCAGGGGGCTATGGCTACACCTTC
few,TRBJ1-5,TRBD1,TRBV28,CASSLSRTGALQPQHF,TGTGCCAGCAGTTTAAGTCGAACAGGGGCCCTTCAGCCCCAGCATTTT
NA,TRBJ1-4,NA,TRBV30,CAWSVSLANEKLFF,TGTGCCTGGAGTGTAAGCCTGGCGAATGAAAAACTGTTTTTT
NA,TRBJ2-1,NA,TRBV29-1,CSVGKDSYNEQFF,TGCAGCGTTGGCAAGGACTCCTACAATGAGCAGTTCTTC
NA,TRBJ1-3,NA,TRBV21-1,CASVPGAGSGNTIYF,TGTGCCAGCGTTCCGGGGGCGGGCTCTGGAAACACCATATATTTT
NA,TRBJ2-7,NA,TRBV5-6,CASSLVTAPYEQYF,TGTGCCAGCAGCTTGGTCACAGCACCCTACGAGCAGTACTTC
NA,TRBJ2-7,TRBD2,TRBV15,CATSRLAGGYEQYF,TGTGCCACCAGCAGACTAGCGGGAGGCTACGAGCAGTACTTC
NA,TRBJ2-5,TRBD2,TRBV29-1,CSLSRTSGRRETQYF,TGCAGCCTATCGAGGACTAGCGGGAGGAGGGAGACCCAGTACTTC
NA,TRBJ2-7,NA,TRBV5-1,CASSLDRLDTEQYF,TGCGCCAGCAGCTTGGACCGACTAGATACCGAGCAGTACTTC
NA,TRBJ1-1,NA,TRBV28,CASSTSSTDSTEAFF,TGTGCCAGCAGCACCTCCTCTACGGACAGCACTGAAGCTTTCTTT
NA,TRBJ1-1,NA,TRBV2,CASRVRMNTEAFF,TGTGCCAGCAGAGTCCGGATGAACACTGAAGCTTTCTTT
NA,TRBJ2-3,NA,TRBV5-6,CASSLDPLLTDTQYF,TGTGCCAGCAGCTTGGATCCCTTGCTCACAGATACGCAGTATTTT
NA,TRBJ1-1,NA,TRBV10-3,CATGGDRRRLGANTEAFF,TGTGCCACCGGGGGGGACCGGAGAAGATTAGGGGCTAACACTGAAGCTTTCTTT
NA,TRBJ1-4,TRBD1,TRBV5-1,CASSSGTGGEKLFF,TGCGCCAGCAGCTCCGGGACAGGAGGGGAAAAACTGTTTTTT
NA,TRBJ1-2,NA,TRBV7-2,CASSVGGAAGYTF,TGTGCCAGCAGCGTCGGTGGGGCAGCGGGGTACACCTTC
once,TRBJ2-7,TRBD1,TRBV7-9,CASSQRGTGKNEQYF,TGTGCCAGCAGCCAACGTGGGACAGGGAAGAACGAGCAGTACTTC
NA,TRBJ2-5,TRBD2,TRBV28,CASSSGGAETQYF,TGTGCCAGCAGCTCCGGGGGGGCAGAGACCCAGTACTTC
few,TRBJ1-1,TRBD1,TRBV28,CASRTGTANTEAFF,TGTGCCAGCAGGACCGGGACAGCGAACACTGAAGCTTTCTTT
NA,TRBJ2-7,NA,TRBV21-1,CASSNLPGEQYF,TGTGCCAGCAGCAATCTGCCCGGCGAGCAGTACTTC
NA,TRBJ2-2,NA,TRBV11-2,CASSSWGKNTGELFF,TGTGCCAGCAGCTCCTGGGGCAAGAACACCGGGGAGCTGTTTTTT
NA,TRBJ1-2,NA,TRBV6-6,CASSAEGGYTF,TGTGCCAGCAGTGCAGAGGGTGGCTACACCTTC
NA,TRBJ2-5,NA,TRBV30,CAWSPQGAETQYF,TGTGCCTGGAGTCCCCAGGGTGCAGAGACCCAGTACTTC
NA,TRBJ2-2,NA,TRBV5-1,CASSLGAVSGELFF,TGCGCCAGCAGCTTGGGGGCAGTCTCCGGGGAGCTGTTTTTT
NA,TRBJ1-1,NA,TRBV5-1,CASSLGPIRQELGTEAFF,TGCGCCAGCAGCTTGGGCCCGATACGACAGGAGTTGGGCACTGAAGCTTTCTTT
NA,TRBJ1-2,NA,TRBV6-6,CASRNQGLSYGYTF,TGTGCCAGCAGGAACCAAGGGCTGAGCTATGGCTACACCTTC
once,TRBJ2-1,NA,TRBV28,CASSPLGTSSYNEQFF,TGTGCCAGCAGTCCCCTGGGGACGAGCTCCTACAATGAGCAGTTCTTC
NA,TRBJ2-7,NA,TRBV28,CASSRGTRFEQYF,TGTGCCAGCAGCCGAGGGACTCGGTTCGAGCAGTACTTC